Listed here are 19 T cell receptor beta chains from one sample, sequenced in a study of tumor-infiltrating lymphocytes in primary liver carcinoma. Blood RNA was derived from unsorted whole blood, and germline DNA was extracted too. The template, 450 to 650 ng total RNA, yielded TCR beta cDNA made with a constant-region primer. Library construction for TCR beta comprised three nested multiplex PCR rounds performed with slightly modified ARM-PCR. Both of the initial two PCR rounds ran for approximately 11 cycles and employed TRBV1-TRBV30 forward primers alongside a C-beta reverse primer. Each CDR3 protein gets one entry after TCRdb re-called the multiplex PCR reads with MiXCR. The data show about 350,000 distinct CDR3 sequences, almost 65% seen once. What was sequenced was peripheral blood. The receptor set was obtained from a man aged 40-50 years with primary liver carcinoma and hepatitis B virus infection.

With respect to this clonotype: A much larger clone lies a single base off, so this may be a read error. V usage is TRBV6-6 and J usage is TRBJ2-3, with D tentatively TRBD1 or TRBD2 (5 bases each). The CDR3 spans 18 residues. CDR1 MNHNY and CDR2 SVGAGI come from the germline V gene (reference sequence). CDR3 protein: CTSSYLLGRQSSTDTQYF. The CDR3 bases are TGTACCAGCAGTTACCTCTTGGGACGGCAGTCTAGCACAGATACGCAGTATTTT.

In its sample, this clonotype was seen a few times. A much larger clone lies a single base off, so this may be a read error. CDR3 in amino acids: CASQSGSFYNEQFF. CDR3 DNA: TGTGCCAGTCAATCGGGGAGTTTCTACAATGAGCAGTTCTTC. The V gene is TRBV12-3 or TRBV12-4, the J gene TRBJ2-1, with D tentatively TRBD2 (5 bases). V lost 9 bases, J lost 3 bases, and 15 bases lay in between. The CDR3 has 14 amino acids.

Of note for this clonotype: An end of the junction does not agree with germline; a read error may underlie this. The chain recombines TRBV11-2 with TRBJ2-5; 8 bases match TRBD1. The CDR3 loop spans 15 amino acids. Germline CDR1 SGHAT, CDR2 FQNNGV. The CDR3 sequence: CPSSLVRGQLETQYF. CDR3 sequence (DNA): TGTCCCAGCAGCTTAGTCAGGGGGCAGTTGGAGACCCAGTACTTC.

This clonotype showed up many times. The J gene is TRBJ2-1, the V gene TRBV6-2 or TRBV6-3, with 12 bases identical to TRBD1. CDR3 length: 15 residues. The germline CDR1 and CDR2 sequences are MNHEY and SVGEGT. V trimming: 6 bases; J trimming: 8 bases; junction bases outside the gene matches: 8. The DNA of the CDR3 is TGTGCCAGCAGACATCCGGGACAGGGGGCTTATGAGCAGTTCTTC. It is translated as CASRHPGQGAYEQFF.

As regards this clonotype: This may come from a read error, since a much larger clone is one base off. The chain combines TRBV29-1 with TRBJ1-2, with TRBD1 as a possible D gene (6 bases). The CDR3 covers 14 residues. Germline assignment: CDR1 SQVTM and CDR2 ANQGSEA. In DNA form, the CDR3 reads TGCAGCTTTGATAGGCCGGCAGCTGGGGGGCTACACACCTTC. It translates to CSFDRPAAGGLHTF.

This CDR3 reads CASSPPRAIWGGANVLTF. CDR3 DNA sequence: TGTGCCAGCAGCCCCCCCCGGGCGATCTGGGGTGGGGCCAACGTCCTGACTTTC. The gene calls are TRBV11-2 and TRBJ2-6; D gene unclear. CDR3 length equals 18 residues. Germline V CDR1 and CDR2: SGHAT, FQNNGV. Trimming removed 5 bases at V and 3 bases at J, with 20 bases between.

A word on this clonotype: A clone one base away is much larger, so this may be a read error. The genes are TRBV6-6 and TRBJ1-5; D not resolved. V gave up 1 base and J gave up 0 bases, with 7 bases separating them. In germline, CDR1 is MNHNY, CDR2 SVGAGI (reference sequence). The CDR3 spans 15 residues. CDR3 region: CASSYLTRSNQPQHF. CDR3 DNA: TGTGCCAGCAGTTACTTAACTCGTAGCAATCAGCCCCAGCATTTT.

Turning to this clonotype: A much more abundant neighbour one base away suggests this may be a read error. The V and J genes are TRBV5-4 and TRBJ2-1, with a weak D call TRBD2 (5 bases). CDR3 length equals 12 residues. CDR1 is SGHNT and CDR2 is YYREEE in the germline V gene (reference sequence). Written as DNA, the CDR3 is TGTCCCAGCAGCAAGGAGGACCAGGAGCAGTTCTTC. Its translation is CPSSKEDQEQFF.

This clonotype has a handful of counts. V gene TRBV28 combines with J gene TRBJ1-4, with no clear D. Germline CDR1 reads MDHEN; CDR2 reads SYDVKM. V was pared by 7 bases and J by 6 bases, with 9 bases between. The CDR3 length is 12 residues. The CDR3 loop is CASTDRYEKLFF. Here the CDR3 DNA reads TGTGCCAGCACCGACCGATATGAAAAACTGTTTTTT.

The table lists this clonotype with many counts. The gene calls are TRBV6-5 and TRBJ1-2; 9 positions agree with TRBD1. Germline loops: CDR1 MNHEY, CDR2 SVGAGI. Trimming cost V 0 bases and J 4 bases; bases outside gene matches: 6. This CDR3 has 16 residues. In nucleotides, the CDR3 is TGTGCCAGCAGTTACTCGAAAACAGGGGGCCCCTATGGCTACACCTTC. Its protein product is CASSYSKTGGPYGYTF.

A remark on this clonotype: A clone one base away is much larger, so this may be a read error. The J gene is TRBJ2-1, the V gene TRBV6-5, with 8 bases matching TRBD2. The ends lost 6 bases at V and 0 bases at J; junction bases unmatched: 13. Per germline, CDR1 MNHEY and CDR2 SVGAGI. CDR3 length: 18 amino acids. The CDR3 nucleotides read TGTGCCAGCAGCCCGGGACTAACGGGAGGGAGCTCCTACAATGAGCAGTTCTTC. Its protein is CASSPGLTGGSSYNEQFF.

This sequence joins TRBV6-1 and TRBJ2-1; D call uncertain. V lost 2 bases, J lost 7 bases, and 12 bases lay in between. Germline loops: CDR1 MNHNS, CDR2 SASEGT. The CDR3 covers 14 residues. Written as DNA, the CDR3 is TGTGCCAGCAGTGAACCGCCTCAAGGGAATGAGCAGTTCTTC. This sequence encodes CASSEPPQGNEQFF.

On this clonotype itself: A much larger clone is a single base away; this may be a read error. The V gene is TRBV5-1, the J gene TRBJ2-5; the D is unclear. The germline gives CDR1 SGHRS, CDR2 YFSETQ. V lost 0 bases, J lost 4 bases, and 13 bases lay in between. The CDR3 contains 15 residues. The CDR3 DNA sequence: TGCGCCAGCAGCTTGGTCGCGGCCCCCCGAGAGACCCAGTACTTC. Protein sequence: CASSLVAAPRETQYF.

In the case of this clonotype: The CDR3 does not end in the conserved phenylalanine or tryptophan, so this is likely a read error. The chain couples TRBV11-2 to TRBJ2-3; tentatively, D is TRBD1 (6 bases). V gave up 6 bases and J gave up 6 bases, with 22 bases separating them. The CDR3 consists of 16 residues. Germline V CDR1 and CDR2: SGHAT, FQNNGV. CDR3 amino acids: CASRRLQGAEVDTQYI. DNA of the CDR3: TGTGCCAGCAGACGCCTACAGGGAGCGGAGGTGGATACGCAGTATATT.

The V call is TRBV11-2, the J call TRBJ1-2; unclear D gene. The CDR3 sequence is 18 residues long. V was shortened by 0 bases and J by 4 bases, with 21 bases between the two germline ends. Germline assignment: CDR1 SGHAT and CDR2 FQNNGV. DNA of the CDR3: TGTGCCAGCAGCTTAGAACATAGTACAGTATCCAGACTCTATGGCTACACCTTC. Translated: CASSLEHSTVSRLYGYTF.

This clonotype has a handful of counts. The chain carries TRBV10-3 and TRBJ2-1; 13 bases line up with TRBD2. Germline V lookup: CDR1 ENHRY, CDR2 SYGVKD. There are 17 residues in the CDR3. V dropped 6 bases and J dropped 8; count of bases not matched to a gene: 13. Written as DNA, the CDR3 is TGTGCCATCAGCGGATCAAAACTAGCGGGAGGGCACGATGAGCAGTTCTTC. This sequence encodes CAISGSKLAGGHDEQFF.

This clonotype was seen at least ten times. The V gene is TRBV12-3 or TRBV12-4, the J gene TRBJ1-5; 11 bases are a match to TRBD1. This CDR3 region has 15 residues. J lost 6 bases, V lost 6 bases, and 7 bases had no gene match. CDR3 nucleotides: TGTGCCAGCAGGCCCGGGACAGGGGGGATTCAGCCCCAGCATTTT. It codes for CASRPGTGGIQPQHF.

With regard to this clonotype: The conserved phenylalanine or tryptophan is not found at the CDR3 terminus, so this likely reflects a read error. The chain couples TRBV11-2 to TRBJ2-7, with D unresolved. CDR1 is SGHAT and CDR2 is FQNNGV in the germline V gene. The CDR3 is 11 amino acids. CDR3 loop: CPSSYFDEQYS. The CDR3 bases are TGTCCCAGCAGTTATTTCGACGAGCAGTACTCC.

About this clonotype itself: A read error may produce the germline difference seen at one junction end. This chain joins TRBV18 and TRBJ1-1, with unresolved D. Germline CDR1 KGHSH, CDR2 LQKENI. There are 13 residues in the CDR3. The CDR3 nucleotides are TGTGCCAGCTCACCCATACCAGGCCCTGAAACTTTCTTT. Its protein product is CASSPIPGPETFF.